This TCR beta chain was found in a study of T cells expressing NK-cell markers. Template switching by 5'RACE with UMIs generated the TCR beta cDNA. TCRdb reprocessed the 5' RACE reads, with one entry per CDR3 protein and no DNA. The listing contains around 100,000 distinct CDR3 sequences. The CDR3 has 15 amino acids. CDR1 is LNHNV and CDR2 is YYDKDF in the germline V gene (reference sequence). The chain uses TRBV15 and TRBJ2-3; TCRdb returns TRBD1, unconfirmable since there is no DNA. The sample consisted of blood T cells: a sorted CD56 or NKG2C T cell subset, CD4+ or CD8+ T cells, or bulk PBMC T cells (not recorded which). The TCR was taken from a woman between 18 and 75 years old in good health. The CDR3: CATSRVVGPGDTQYF.